The 13 T cell receptor beta chains below were found in one sample sequenced in a study of T-cell memory formation after mild COVID-19. TCRdb analysed the 5' RACE reads with MiXCR anew, one entry per CDR3 protein. The data hold about 360,000 distinct CDR3 sequences, with 14% observed a single time. The material sequenced was PBMCs or a T cell subset sorted from them (not recorded which). The receptors were sampled from a man aged 18 to 30 who had mild COVID-19 (a few samples of this study predate the infection). Cell type and time point are not known.

This clonotype was picked up a small number of times. The rearrangement links TRBV7-7 to TRBJ2-2; no clear D gene. The germline V gene encodes CDR1 SSHAT and CDR2 FNYEAQ (reference sequence). V gave up 5 bases and J gave up 7 bases, with 11 bases separating them. The CDR3 spans 13 residues. The CDR3 reads CASSPITVGELFF. DNA of the CDR3: TGTGCCAGCAGCCCGATTACTGTCGGGGAGCTGTTTTTT.

The chain joins TRBV24-1 to TRBJ2-7; 8 bases fit TRBD1. Unmatched junction bases numbered 12, after V lost 3 bases and J lost 0 bases. This CDR3 is built from 18 residues. CDR1 and CDR2 (germline): KGHDR, SFDVKD. CDR3 loop: CATSDPRDRGRSSYEQYF. CDR3 coding DNA: TGTGCCACCAGTGATCCCCGAGACAGGGGCCGGAGCTCCTACGAGCAGTACTTC.

This sequence joins TRBV5-1 and TRBJ1-1, with D maybe TRBD1 (5 bases). CDR3 size: 17 residues. V lost 4 bases and J lost 4, with 23 bases in between. Germline V gives CDR1 SGHRS, CDR2 YFSETQ. The CDR3 DNA reads TGCGCCAGCAGCCTGGACCTAATATGGGGGATGGGCACTGAAGCTTTCTTT. Translated, it gives CASSLDLIWGMGTEAFF.

This clonotype was found a few times. This chain connects TRBV6-5 to TRBJ2-1, with D possibly called TRBD1 or TRBD2 (5 bases each). CDR1 MNHEY and CDR2 SVGAGI come from the germline V gene. The CDR3 contains 13 residues. The V gene lost 2 bases and the J gene lost 8 bases, with 10 bases spanning the gap. CDR3 amino acids: CASSYTQGDEQFF. The CDR3 DNA follows: TGTGCCAGCAGTTACACCCAGGGAGATGAGCAGTTCTTC.

This clonotype showed up just a few times. This rearrangement joins TRBV15 to TRBJ2-7; D unclear. Germline V gives CDR1 LNHNV, CDR2 YYDKDF (reference sequence). The CDR3 length is 13 residues. Trimming stripped 0 bases from V and 6 bases from J, with 9 bases between. The CDR3 loop reads CATSRDRTREQYV. In DNA, the CDR3 is TGTGCCACCAGCAGAGATAGAACACGCGAGCAGTACGTC.

This clonotype was seen a few times. This chain connects TRBV10-3 to TRBJ2-5; D possibly corresponds to TRBD1 (6 bases). Germline loops: CDR1 ENHRY, CDR2 SYGVKD. CDR3 length equals 16 residues. With 11 bases removed from V and 0 bases from J, the gap between germline ends came to 22 bases. The chain's CDR3 is CAANGADRRYQETQYF. The DNA of the CDR3 is TGTGCCGCCAACGGAGCGGACAGAAGGTACCAAGAGACCCAGTACTTC.

This clonotype was seen a few times. The chain recombines TRBV28 with TRBJ2-7; 9 bases match TRBD1. The length of the CDR3 is 15 residues. Per germline, CDR1 MDHEN and CDR2 SYDVKM. Unmatched junction bases numbered 11, after V lost 5 bases and J lost 6 bases. CDR3 residues: CASSRPGQGVFEQYV. CDR3 DNA: TGTGCCAGCAGTCGTCCGGGACAGGGAGTATTCGAGCAGTACGTC.

V gene TRBV6-5 combines with J gene TRBJ1-5, with 8 bases lining up with TRBD1. With V trimmed by 6 bases and J by 5 bases, 9 bases remained unmatched. Germline V gene sequence: CDR1 MNHEY, CDR2 SVGAGI. The CDR3 is 15 residues long. The CDR3 nucleotides read TGTGCCAGCAGCAAGACGGGACAGGTCTATCAGCCCCAGCATTTT. Its translation: CASSKTGQVYQPQHF.

The rearrangement joins TRBV7-6 to TRBJ2-7, with no clear D. Trimming left V 1 base short and J 4 bases short, with 11 bases between. There are 14 residues in the CDR3. Germline V gene data show CDR1 as SGHVS and CDR2 as FNYEAQ. CDR3 amino acids: CASSLGVRSYEQYF. Written as DNA, the CDR3 is TGTGCCAGCAGCTTAGGTGTGAGGAGTTACGAGCAGTACTTC.

This clonotype was counted only a few times. The chain carries TRBV2 and TRBJ1-3; perhaps TRBD1 as D (5 bases). This CDR3 is built from 14 residues. V was pared by 6 bases and J by 1 base, with 10 bases between. Germline V gene data show CDR1 as SNHLY and CDR2 as FYNNEI. The CDR3 DNA sequence: TGTGCCAGCAGAGCAGGGTTTTCTGGAAACACCATATATTTT. It translates to CASRAGFSGNTIYF.

CDR3 sequence reads: CASTRPALSGGAGETQYF. The CDR3 DNA reads as TGTGCCAGCACCCGTCCAGCACTCAGCGGGGGGGCCGGTGAGACCCAGTACTTC. The chain is built from TRBV7-6 and TRBJ2-5, with 10 nucleotides matching TRBD2. After removal of 7 bases from V and 5 bases from J, the junction contained 19 bases not matched to a gene. This CDR3 is built from 18 residues. From germline, CDR1 is SGHVS and CDR2 FNYEAQ.

This clonotype was counted many times. The rearrangement uses TRBV18 and TRBJ2-7; D is ambiguous. The CDR3 is 14 residues long. The V and J ends lost 5 bases and 5 bases respectively, with 16 bases between them. Germline CDR1 KGHSH, CDR2 LQKENI. The CDR3 protein is CASSETRQDDEQYF. The CDR3 nucleotides are TGTGCCAGCTCAGAGACGCGGCAGGACGACGAGCAGTACTTC.

The chain is built from TRBV15 and TRBJ1-4; 8 bases align to TRBD1. The germline gives CDR1 LNHNV, CDR2 YYDKDF (reference sequence). V was clipped by 1 base and J by 6 bases; unmatched bases: 7. The CDR3 covers 16 residues. CDR3 nucleotides: TGTGCCACCAGCAGAGGGGTCGGACAGGGTGATGAAAAACTGTTTTTT. Translation gives CATSRGVGQGDEKLFF.